These 30 T cell receptor beta chains came from one sample sequenced in a study of Ad26.COV2.S vaccination and SARS-CoV-2 variants. Treatment of the sample: around 19 received Ad26.COV2.S at low or high dose, single or two shots; about 5 received placebo; per-sample allocation not given. Day 63 after the first injection of vaccine or placebo was the sampling time. Generated by immunoSEQ multiplex PCR, the TCRdb table keeps only in-frame clones and is missing some. The data show 320,000 or so clones, with 85% to 90% seen just once and over 5% held by the top ten. Sample: peripheral blood, taken in a trial of Ad26.COV2.S vaccine versus placebo. Every receptor here comes from a person aged 18 to 59 who received the Ad26.COV2.S COVID-19 vaccine or a placebo.

The gene calls are TRBV20-1 and TRBJ1-5; D call uncertain. CDR3 length equals 10 residues. Per the germline V gene, CDR1 is DFQATT and CDR2 is SNEGSKA (reference sequence). This chain's CDR3 is CSGKYQPQHF. In DNA, the CDR3 is TGCAGCGGGAAGTATCAGCCCCAGCATTTT.

The chain has TRBV2 and TRBJ2-3, with 9 bases that match TRBD2. The CDR3 totals 19 residues. Germline lookup yields CDR1 SNHLY and CDR2 FYNNEI. V shed 5 bases and J 5 bases; nucleotides not matched to a gene: 20. CDR3 amino acids: CASSPLPGTSISKGDTQYF. The CDR3 DNA sequence: TGTGCCAGCAGTCCTCTCCCCGGGACTAGCATATCGAAAGGAGATACGCAGTATTTT.

With respect to this clone: A read error may produce the germline difference seen at one junction end. CDR3 residues: CASSLGTGGGDEQYF. As DNA, the CDR3 is TGTGCCAGCAGCCTAGGGACAGGGGGCGGGGACGAGCAGTACTTC. The chain employs TRBV13 and TRBJ2-7, with 12 positions matching TRBD1. CDR1 and CDR2 (germline): PRHDT, FYEKMQ (reference sequence). This CDR3 is built from 15 residues. The full variable domain, with the rest looked up from reference TRBV13 and TRBJ2-7, is AAGVIQSPRHLIKEKRETATLKCYPIPRHDTVYWYQQGPGQDPQFLISFYEKMQSDKGSIPDRFSAQQFSDYHSELNMSSLELGDSALYFCASSLGTGGGDEQYFGPGTRLTVT.

The chain carries TRBV5-1 and TRBJ2-1, with D perhaps matching TRBD1 (5 bases). The CDR3 totals 13 residues. V was cut by 0 bases and J by 5 bases, with 6 bases left in between. Per the germline V gene, CDR1 is SGHRS and CDR2 is YFSETQ. CDR3 DNA sequence: TGCGCCAGCAGCTTGGTAGGGGACAATGAGCAGTTCTTC. This translates into CASSLVGDNEQFF. Full variable domain (rest looked up from reference TRBV5-1 and TRBJ2-1): KAGVTQTPRYLIKTRGQQVTLSCSPISGHRSVSWYQQTPGQGLQFLFEYFSETQRNKGNFPGRFSGRQFSNSRSEMNVSTLELGDSALYLCASSLVGDNEQFFGPGTRLTVL.

The rearrangement uses TRBV6-2 or TRBV6-3 and TRBJ2-3; D unclear. The CDR3 loop spans 15 amino acids. V lost 5 bases to trimming and J lost 6 bases, with 18 bases between them. Germline V gene lookup returns CDR1 MNHEY and CDR2 SVGEGT. CDR3 nucleotide sequence: TGTGCCAGCAGTCCACCCGGGCCACAAGGGGATACGCAGTATTTT. Translated: CASSPPGPQGDTQYF.

In the case of this clone: The conserved phenylalanine or tryptophan is not found at the CDR3 terminus, so this likely reflects a read error. The limits of the CDR3 on the DNA are not certain, so only TCRdb's listed CDR3 is given. The rearrangement joins TRBV6-5 to TRBJ2-3; the table's D call, TRBD2, was not checked against the DNA. The length of the CDR3 is 10 amino acids, counting both ends. Per germline, CDR1 MNHEY and CDR2 SVGAGI. The chain's CDR3 is CASSSPGGAL.

The chain has TRBV10-3 and TRBJ1-2, with 7 bases fitting TRBD1. This CDR3 is 15 amino acids long. J gave up 8 bases and V 3 bases, and 12 bases lay outside the gene matches. Per germline, CDR1 ENHRY and CDR2 SYGVKD. CDR3 coding DNA: TGTGCCATCAGTGATGCAGGGGGGCGTTTCTACGGCTACACCTTC. Residues: CAISDAGGRFYGYTF.

The chain links TRBV5-5 to TRBJ1-1; 7 bases are shared with TRBD1. Germline V gene lookup returns CDR1 SGHKS and CDR2 YYEKEE (reference sequence). The CDR3 has 17 residues. The junction had 10 bases not matched to a gene; V was cut back by 2 bases and J by 0 bases. The CDR3 DNA follows: TGTGCCAGCAGCTTCTCAGGACAGGTATTGATGAACACTGAAGCTTTCTTT. Its translation is CASSFSGQVLMNTEAFF.

This chain links TRBV18 with TRBJ2-7; D not certain. The CDR3 runs 13 residues. Per the germline V gene, CDR1 is KGHSH and CDR2 is LQKENI. The V and J ends lost 2 bases and 5 bases respectively, with 10 bases between them. The CDR3 nucleotides are TGTGCCAGCTCACCAGGGCTTGAGGACGAGCAGTACTTC. Translated: CASSPGLEDEQYF.

The table lists this clone with a few counts. The chain joins TRBV2 to TRBJ1-2; D remains unclear. Between the trimmed V and J ends, which lost 10 bases and 2 bases, there was a span of 11 bases. The CDR3 consists of 12 residues. Germline lookup yields CDR1 SNHLY and CDR2 FYNNEI. The CDR3 bases are TGTGCCATCTCTTCTGGGAACTATGGCTACACCTTC. This sequence encodes CAISSGNYGYTF. The full variable domain, in which reference TRBV2 and TRBJ1-2 provide the parts outside the CDR3, is EPEVTQTPSHQVTQMGQEVILRCVPISNHLYFYWYRQILGQKVEFLVSFYNNEISEKSEIFDDQFSVERPDGSNFTLKIRSTKLEDSAMYFCAISSGNYGYTFGSGTRLTVV.

This clone was seen once. The CDR3, as DNA: TGCAGCGTTGAAGATATAACGGGGAACTTTTACAATGAGCAGTTCTTC. Protein: CSVEDITGNFYNEQFF. The chain combines TRBV29-1 with TRBJ2-1; D is possibly TRBD2 (5 bases). Trimming stripped 0 bases from V and 4 bases from J, with 16 bases between. CDR1 and CDR2 (germline): SQVTM, ANQGSEA. The CDR3 length is 16 residues.

This chain uses TRBV6-5 with TRBJ2-1, with a possible D match to TRBD2 (7 bases). Looked up from germline, CDR1 is MNHEY and CDR2 is SVGAGI. This CDR3 has 15 amino acids. V shed 6 bases and J shed 4 bases, with 16 bases lying between them. CDR3 loop: CASRNAGARYNEQFF. The CDR3 DNA reads as TGTGCCAGCAGGAACGCGGGGGCCAGGTACAATGAGCAGTTCTTC.

This clone has more than one count but fewer than ten. J is TRBJ1-1 and V is TRBV7-9; D gene ambiguous. The CDR3 is made up of 15 amino acids. Germline V gene sequence: CDR1 SEHNR, CDR2 FQNEAQ (reference sequence). V was shortened by 1 base and J by 0 bases, with 9 bases between the two germline ends. The CDR3 bases are TGTGCCAGCAGCTTAGTGCTGTTCATGAACACTGAAGCTTTCTTT. Encoded protein: CASSLVLFMNTEAFF. Supplemented by reference TRBV7-9 and TRBJ1-1, the full variable domain reads DTGVSQNPRHKITKRGQNVTFRCDPISEHNRLYWYRQTLGQGPEFLTYFQNEAQLEKSRLLSDRFSAERPKGSFSTLEIQRTEQGDSAMYLCASSLVLFMNTEAFFGQGTRLTVV.

The chain links TRBV29-1 to TRBJ1-2, with D possibly being TRBD1 (5 bases). Deletions cut 0 bases from V and 0 bases from J, with 14 bases between. The germline CDR1 and CDR2 sequences are SQVTM and ANQGSEA. The CDR3 is made up of 16 amino acids. The CDR3 nucleotides read TGCAGCGTTGAAGATCTAACAGGACAAGCTAACTATGGCTACACCTTC. It is translated as CSVEDLTGQANYGYTF.

The CDR3 DNA is TGTGCCAGCTCACCTGAGACAGGGGTCATCACTGAAGCTTTCTTT. This gives the protein CASSPETGVITEAFF. The chain has TRBV18 and TRBJ1-1, with TRBD1 matching 8 bases. After removal of 3 bases from V and 4 bases from J, the junction contained 7 bases not matched to a gene. Germline CDR1 KGHSH, CDR2 LQKENI. CDR3 length: 15 residues.

The chain combines TRBV10-3 with TRBJ1-4; 8 bases match TRBD1. From germline, CDR1 is ENHRY and CDR2 SYGVKD. V gave up 8 bases and J gave up 6 bases; unmatched junction bases: 8. This CDR3 region has 14 residues. CDR3 DNA sequence: TGTGCCATCTGGACCGGGACAGGCGATGAAAAACTGTTTTTT. Its protein product is CAIWTGTGDEKLFF.

The rearrangement links TRBV10-3 to TRBJ2-7, with a tentative D call TRBD2 (5 bases). Germline CDR1 and CDR2: ENHRY and SYGVKD. V was shortened by 6 bases and J by 3 bases, with 9 bases between the two germline ends. The CDR3 consists of 12 residues. CDR3 amino acids: CAISATSYEQYF. The CDR3 DNA follows: TGTGCCATCAGCGCTACTAGCTACGAGCAGTACTTC.

A note on this clone: At one end, the junction sequence differs from germline, possibly due to a read error. V gene TRBV4-3 combines with J gene TRBJ2-3; 7 nucleotides agree with TRBD2. CDR1 is LGHNA and CDR2 is YSLEER in the germline V gene. CDR3 length: 13 residues. The chain's CDR3 is CASSQEVGGNLNF. The CDR3 DNA sequence: TGCGCCAGCAGCCAAGAGGTGGGGGGGAACTTGAATTTT.

The chain recombines TRBV19 with TRBJ1-2, with D possibly TRBD1 on 6 matching bases. CDR1 LNHDA and CDR2 SQIVND come from the germline V gene (reference sequence). The CDR3 totals 14 residues. V shed 5 bases and J shed 2 bases, with 12 bases lying between them. CDR3 bases: TGTGCCAGTAGTTACAGGGATGACAACTATGGCTACACCTTC. It is translated as CASSYRDDNYGYTF.

The rearrangement links TRBV7-6 to TRBJ2-7; D not certain. From germline, CDR1 is SGHVS and CDR2 FNYEAQ. V was trimmed by 2 bases and J by 2 bases, leaving 7 bases between them. This CDR3 has 13 residues. DNA for the CDR3: TGTGCCAGCAGCTTAAAGGTTACCTACGAGCAGTACTTC. Residues: CASSLKVTYEQYF.

The J gene is TRBJ2-3, the V gene TRBV12-3 or TRBV12-4; D is unresolved. V lost 3 bases and J 2 bases, leaving 6 bases between the germline ends. This CDR3 is 13 amino acids long. The CDR3 sequence is CASSFRPTDTQYF. The CDR3 DNA follows: TGTGCCAGCAGTTTCCGACCCACAGATACGCAGTATTTT.

The chain carries TRBV7-9 and TRBJ2-7; D is unresolved. V was cut by 5 bases and J by 4 bases, with 15 bases left in between. Germline CDR1 reads SEHNR; CDR2 reads FQNEAQ (reference sequence). The CDR3 spans 14 residues. The chain's CDR3 is CASSLGAPLYEQYF. CDR3 bases: TGTGCCAGCAGCCTAGGCGCGCCCCTATACGAGCAGTACTTC.

This chain uses TRBV7-2 with TRBJ2-2; D is tentatively TRBD1 or TRBD2 (6 bases each). Germline CDR1 and CDR2: SGHTA and FQGNSA. The CDR3 runs 16 residues. The V gene lost 5 bases and the J gene lost 0 bases, with 13 bases spanning the gap. The DNA of the CDR3 is TGTGCCAGCAGCCCAGAGGGGGGAGCGAACACCGGGGAGCTGTTTTTT. It is translated as CASSPEGGANTGELFF.

CDR3 sequence (DNA): TGCGCCAGCAGCCAAGATCAGGGAGTGAGATCACCCCTCCACTTT. Residues: CASSQDQGVRSPLHF. The gene calls are TRBV4-1 and TRBJ1-6, with a tentative D call TRBD1 (5 bases). V was clipped by 0 bases and J by 10 bases, with 13 bases between them. This CDR3 is built from 15 residues. Looked up from germline, CDR1 is MGHRA and CDR2 is YSYEKL.

The chain employs TRBV18 and TRBJ1-1; possible D gene TRBD1, 5 bases. V was shortened by 5 bases and J by 7 bases, with 11 bases between the two germline ends. This CDR3 has 12 residues. Germline-derived CDR1 and CDR2 are KGHSH and LQKENI. CDR3 bases: TGTGCCAGCTCAAAGGGGTTAGATGAAGCTTTCTTT. Amino acids: CASSKGLDEAFF.

CDR3 protein: CADRDRDRNTEAFF. DNA of the CDR3: TGTGCCGACAGGGACAGGGATCGGAACACTGAAGCTTTCTTT. The rearrangement joins TRBV5-8 to TRBJ1-1, with TRBD1 matching over 9 bases. V was pared by 10 bases and J by 1 base, with 8 bases of the junction left unmatched. The germline V gene encodes CDR1 SGHTS and CDR2 YDEGEE. The CDR3 has 14 amino acids.

The gene calls are TRBV11-2 and TRBJ2-6; TRBD1 or TRBD2 may be the D gene (6 bases each). The CDR3 sequence is 16 residues long. CDR1 is SGHAT, CDR2 FQNNGV, per germline. V lost 3 bases to trimming and J lost 2 bases, with 11 bases between them. CDR3 sequence reads: CASSFLGGPGANVLTF. In DNA form, the CDR3 reads TGTGCCAGCAGCTTTTTGGGGGGCCCTGGGGCCAACGTCCTGACTTTC.

This clone was detected only once. An end of the junction does not agree with germline; a read error may underlie this. This rearrangement joins TRBV6-5 to TRBJ2-7; D remains unclear. The germline V gene has CDR1 MNHEY and CDR2 SVGAGI. The CDR3 extends over 13 amino acids. The CDR3 loop is CASSYSAVEKQYF. The CDR3 coding sequence is TGTGCCAGCAGCTACTCGGCGGTTGAGAAGCAGTACTTC.

The chain combines TRBV7-6 with TRBJ2-6, with TRBD1 as a possible D gene (6 bases). Looked up from germline, CDR1 is SGHVS and CDR2 is FNYEAQ. The CDR3 is 19 amino acids. Trimming left V 1 base short and J 0 bases short, with 16 bases between. CDR3 sequence reads: CASSLGGQGPSSGANVLTF. The CDR3 DNA reads as TGTGCCAGCAGCTTAGGGGGGCAGGGCCCAAGCTCTGGGGCCAACGTCCTGACTTTC.

CDR3 sequence: CASSKVAGGPLLSYNEQFF. DNA of the CDR3: TGTGCCAGCAGCAAGGTAGCGGGAGGACCACTCCTCTCCTACAATGAGCAGTTCTTC. The chain employs TRBV21-1 and TRBJ2-1; the tabulated D call, TRBD2, remains unverified against the DNA. TRBV21-1 is listed as a pseudogene. The length of the CDR3 is 19 residues.